This T cell receptor (beta chain) was found in a study of T-cell memory formation after mild COVID-19. Trimming took 3 bases from V and 7 from J; bases not matched to a gene: 10. This CDR3 contains 15 residues. Germline CDR1 is SGHNT and CDR2 is YYREEE (reference sequence). TCRdb used MiXCR to reprocess the 5' RACE reads, holding one entry per CDR3 protein. The data show hundreds of thousands of distinct CDR3 sequences, just over 20% seen once. This TCR derives from an adult woman who had mild COVID-19 (a few samples of this study predate the infection). Cell type and time point are not known. Sequencing was done on a sample of PBMCs or a T cell subset sorted from them (not recorded which). The chain is built from TRBV5-4 and TRBJ2-7, with 10 bases aligning to TRBD2. This CDR3 reads CASSSALAGVKEQYF. In DNA form, the CDR3 reads TGTGCCAGCAGCTCGGCGCTAGCGGGAGTTAAGGAGCAGTACTTC.